This TCR beta chain derives from a study of T cells in women clearing cervical HPV infection (dated by TCRdb to 2016 to 2019). Study-wide context: The cases were 25 women with histologically confirmed HPV16-related CIN3 or worse, and 2 of these cases were invasive cancers. Controls were more than 20 women whose single incident HPV16 infection cleared within 12 months without precancer or cancer developing. For cases, a median interval of about 150 days, with an interquartile range of about 80 to 200 days, was observed between lesion detection and blood sampling. Blood from cases was drawn at the visit where the lesion was first identified, while blood from controls was drawn once the infection was no longer detected. Five blinded duplicates per group were added as quality controls, giving about 60 samples: approximately 50 participants and roughly ten replicates. In the parent cohort, more than 8,500 women aged 18 or older were enrolled in Guanacaste, Costa Rica, during about 1993 to 1995 and then followed for under 9 years. Cases and controls were matched on year of sample collection and on age within five years. HLA typing was available for only a few women, so HLA type could not be excluded as a confounder. Cases had a median age of around 32 years compared with under 40 for controls, and baseline characteristics showed no significant differences between the groups. An exploratory proof-of-principle case-control study, nested within the Guanacaste HPV Natural History Study in Costa Rica, was conducted to compare TCR repertoires across cervical HPV16 outcomes. The paper's findings and limits, for the study overall: Significantly higher TCR repertoire richness was observed in CIN3+ cases than in controls across sequencing depths, whereas no difference in evenness was found. Cases were distinguished from controls with an estimated AUC of approximately 0.8 by random forest classifiers combining richness and V gene abundances. The cross-sectional design could not show whether the associations came before the infection or were a result of it, and neither effector/memory subsets nor HPV-specific T cells were isolated. Cases had lower TRBV6-7 relative abundance than controls (0.11% versus 0.16%; Bonferroni P = 0.0008). Because the number of T cells in each sample was unknown, differences in richness could reflect differing T-cell content rather than repertoire biology.

Every participant had a single incident cervical HPV16 infection, and women with prevalent HPV16 infections were excluded. Cervical HPV DNA was detected by MY09/MY11 PCR and genotyped by dot-blot hybridization. Approximately 15 mL of heparinized blood were centrifuged, and the buffy coat was aliquoted, frozen at -30°C, then stored at -80°C. QIAGEN kits were used to extract genomic DNA from buffy coat specimens. TCR beta CDR3 regions were amplified by multiplex PCR from an average of approximately 1,200 ng genomic DNA per sample using the immunoSEQ assay. Primer bias was corrected in the assay by using a complete synthetic TCR repertoire to establish an amplification baseline. Amplicons were sequenced on the Illumina platform. Per the original workflow: Sequence errors were corrected by clustering with frequency ratios and a modified nearest-neighbor algorithm, and the sequences were then analyzed in the immunoSEQ Analyzer using IMGT gene definitions. At each rarefaction depth, TCR richness and evenness were averaged over 20 rarefaction repeats, and samples with fewer sequences than the depth were excluded. V, D and J gene relative abundances were compared between groups with Wilcoxon rank sum tests, applying FDR correction. Blinded duplicates gave an intraclass correlation of around 96% for TCR richness and an average of approximately 83% across 66 gene segments. TCRdb mirrors the immuneACCESS table, restricted to in-frame sequences. Some clones are absent from its copies; in checked studies, under half trace to an unresolved V gene, and the reason for the others is unknown. That table furnishes V, J and clone size, whereas the DNA furnished D and trimming. The table held for this sample gives some 30,000 clones. The ten largest clones take up roughly 1.5% of the sample.

For this clone: The clone's antigen remains unknown. The sequenced fragment ends 3 residues before the CDR3 boundary, so the rest is inferred from the germline J gene.

Taken from the germline V gene, the CDR1 and CDR2 loops are MNHNS and SASEGT. The CDR3 covers 13 residues, taking in both the cysteine and the phenylalanine. The DNA has 30 bases, all within the CDR3, and is read from base 1. The sequenced sample consisted of blood buffy coat. The rearrangement joined TRBV6-1 to TRBJ2-3; a tentative D call is TRBD2 (6 bases match). This TCR was recovered from a woman between 18 and 70 years old with a cervical HPV16 infection that either progressed to CIN3+ or cleared (not recorded which). The sequenced part of the CDR3 DNA is TGTGCCAGCAGTGAAAGGCAGGAGGGGACG. This sequence encodes CASSERQEGT. The whole CDR3 region reads CASSERQEGTQYF.